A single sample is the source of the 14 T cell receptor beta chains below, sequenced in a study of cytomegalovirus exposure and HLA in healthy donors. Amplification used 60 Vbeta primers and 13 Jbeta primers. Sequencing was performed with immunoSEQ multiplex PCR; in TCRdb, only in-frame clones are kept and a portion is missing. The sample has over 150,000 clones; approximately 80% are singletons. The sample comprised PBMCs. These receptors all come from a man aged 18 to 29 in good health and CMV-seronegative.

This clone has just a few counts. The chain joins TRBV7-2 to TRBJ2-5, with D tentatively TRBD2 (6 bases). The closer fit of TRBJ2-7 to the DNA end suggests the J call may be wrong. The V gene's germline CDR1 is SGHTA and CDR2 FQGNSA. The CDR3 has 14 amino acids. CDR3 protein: CASSLDGGSYEQYF. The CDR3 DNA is TGTGCCAGCAGCTTAGATGGAGGGTCCTACGAGCAGTACTTC.

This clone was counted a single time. The CDR3, as DNA: TGTGCCAGCATTGCGACAGGGGAACAATATGGCTACACCTTC. Translating it yields CASIATGEQYGYTF. This rearrangement joins TRBV6-1 to TRBJ1-2; 8 positions agree with TRBD1. CDR3 length: 14 residues. Trimming cost V 7 bases and J 5 bases; bases outside gene matches: 9. CDR1 is MNHNS and CDR2 is SASEGT in the germline V gene.

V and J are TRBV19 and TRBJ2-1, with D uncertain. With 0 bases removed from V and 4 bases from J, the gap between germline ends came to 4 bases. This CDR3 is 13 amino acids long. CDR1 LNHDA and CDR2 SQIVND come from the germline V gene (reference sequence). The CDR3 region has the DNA TGTGCCAGTAGTATAGATAGTTACAATGAGCAGTTCTTC. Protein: CASSIDSYNEQFF.

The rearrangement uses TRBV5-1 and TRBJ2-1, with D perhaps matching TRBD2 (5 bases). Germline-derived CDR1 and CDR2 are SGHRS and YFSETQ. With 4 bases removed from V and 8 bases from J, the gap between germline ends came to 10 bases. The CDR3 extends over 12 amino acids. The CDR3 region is CASSTSLDEQFF. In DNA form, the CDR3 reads TGCGCCAGCAGCACTAGTTTGGATGAGCAGTTCTTC.

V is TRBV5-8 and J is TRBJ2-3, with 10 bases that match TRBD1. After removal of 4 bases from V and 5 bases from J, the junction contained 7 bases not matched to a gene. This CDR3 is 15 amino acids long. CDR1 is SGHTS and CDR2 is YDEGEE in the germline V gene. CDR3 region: CASSPGTGEGDTQYF. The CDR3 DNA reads TGTGCCAGCAGCCCTGGGACAGGGGAAGGAGATACGCAGTATTTT.

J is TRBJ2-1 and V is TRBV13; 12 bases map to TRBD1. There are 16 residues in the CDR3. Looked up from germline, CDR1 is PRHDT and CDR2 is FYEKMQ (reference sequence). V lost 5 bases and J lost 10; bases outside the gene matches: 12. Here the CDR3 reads CASSLKGTGGFTEQFF. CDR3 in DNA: TGTGCCAGCAGCCTGAAAGGGACAGGGGGCTTTACAGAGCAGTTCTTC.

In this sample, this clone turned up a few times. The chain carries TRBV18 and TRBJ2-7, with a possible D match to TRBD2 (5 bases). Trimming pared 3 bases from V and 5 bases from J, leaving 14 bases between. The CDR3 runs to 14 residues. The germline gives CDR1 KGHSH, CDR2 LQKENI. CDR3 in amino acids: CASSPGLASHEQYF. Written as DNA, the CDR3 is TGTGCCAGCTCACCGGGCCTAGCTAGCCACGAGCAGTACTTC.

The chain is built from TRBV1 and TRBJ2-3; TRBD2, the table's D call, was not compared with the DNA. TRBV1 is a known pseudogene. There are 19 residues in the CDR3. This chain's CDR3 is CTSSHGATGTSGGRDTQYF. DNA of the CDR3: TGCACCAGCAGCCATGGAGCTACCGGGACTAGCGGGGGCAGAGATACGCAGTATTTT.

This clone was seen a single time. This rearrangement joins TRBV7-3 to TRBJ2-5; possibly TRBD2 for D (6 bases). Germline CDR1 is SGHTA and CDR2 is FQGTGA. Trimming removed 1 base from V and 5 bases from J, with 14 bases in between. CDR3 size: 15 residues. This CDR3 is CASSLNGGVGETQYF. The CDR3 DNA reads TGTGCCAGCAGCTTAAATGGAGGGGTAGGGGAGACCCAGTACTTC.

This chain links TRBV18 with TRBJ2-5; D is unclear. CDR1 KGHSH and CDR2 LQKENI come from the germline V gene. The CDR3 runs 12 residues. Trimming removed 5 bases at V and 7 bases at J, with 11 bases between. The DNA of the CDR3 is TGTGCCAGCTCAACCGCCGGCGGGACCCAGTACTTC. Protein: CASSTAGGTQYF.

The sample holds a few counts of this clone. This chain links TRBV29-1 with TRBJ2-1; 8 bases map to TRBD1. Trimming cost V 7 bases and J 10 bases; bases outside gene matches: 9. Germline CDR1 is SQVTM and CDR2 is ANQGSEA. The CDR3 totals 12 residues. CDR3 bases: TGCAGCGGGGGACAGGTTTTTCGAGAGCAGTTCTTC. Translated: CSGGQVFREQFF.

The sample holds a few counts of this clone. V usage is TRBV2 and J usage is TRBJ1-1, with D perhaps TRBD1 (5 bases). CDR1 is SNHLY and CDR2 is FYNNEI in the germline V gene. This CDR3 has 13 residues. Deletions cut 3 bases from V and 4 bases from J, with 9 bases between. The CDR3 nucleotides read TGTGCCAGCAGTGACGTGGGGGGCACTGAAGCTTTCTTT. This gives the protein CASSDVGGTEAFF.

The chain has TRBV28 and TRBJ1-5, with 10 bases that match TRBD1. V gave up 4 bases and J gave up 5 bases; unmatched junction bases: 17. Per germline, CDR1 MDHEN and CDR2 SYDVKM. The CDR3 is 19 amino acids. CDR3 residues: CASSSPGQGLFLVHQPQHF. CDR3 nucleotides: TGTGCCAGCAGTTCACCGGGACAGGGGTTATTTTTGGTCCATCAGCCCCAGCATTTT.

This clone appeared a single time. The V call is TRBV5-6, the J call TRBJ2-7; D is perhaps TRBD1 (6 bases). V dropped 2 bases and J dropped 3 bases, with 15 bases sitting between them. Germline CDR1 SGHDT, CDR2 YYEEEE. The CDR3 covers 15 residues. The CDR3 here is CASSFSPGQGYEQYF. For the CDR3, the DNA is TGTGCCAGCAGCTTCTCCCCGGGACAAGGCTACGAGCAGTACTTC. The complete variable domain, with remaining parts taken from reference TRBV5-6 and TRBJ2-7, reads DAGVTQSPTHLIKTRGQQVTLRCSPKSGHDTVSWYQQALGQGPQFIFQYYEEEERQRGNFPDRFSGHQFPNYSSELNVNALLLGDSALYLCASSFSPGQGYEQYFGPGTRLTVT.